What follows are 26 T cell receptor beta chains derived from one specimen sequenced in a study of blood T cell repertoires in COVID-19. The table came from immunoSEQ multiplex PCR; TCRdb's copy has only in-frame clones and leaves some out. The data contain 300,000 to 400,000 clones, more than 75% of them singletons. Material for sequencing was peripheral blood. These receptors originate from a woman aged 50 to 65 with active or convalescent COVID-19.

Only one count was recorded for this clone. The chain has TRBV13 and TRBJ1-2; 7 bases are a match to TRBD1. In germline, CDR1 is PRHDT, CDR2 FYEKMQ (reference sequence). With 3 bases clipped from V and 3 bases from J, the junction kept 4 bases outside the gene matches. The length of the CDR3 is 14 residues. The CDR3 sequence is CASSLNRGDYGYTF. The CDR3 DNA reads TGTGCCAGCAGCTTGAACAGGGGAGACTATGGCTACACCTTC.

This sequence joins TRBV18 and TRBJ1-1; TRBD1 aligns across 8 bases. The J segment lost 3 bases and the V segment lost 5 bases, leaving 11 bases of the junction unmatched. Germline values: CDR1 KGHSH, CDR2 LQKENI. This CDR3 region has 16 residues. The CDR3, as DNA: TGTGCCAGCTCAGACAGATCAGGGGGCTTGGACACTGAAGCTTTCTTT. It codes for CASSDRSGGLDTEAFF.

This clone has more than one count but fewer than ten. This chain connects TRBV7-9 to TRBJ2-7, with 7 bases that match TRBD1. CDR3 length: 13 residues. The germline gives CDR1 SEHNR, CDR2 FQNEAQ (reference sequence). The trim removed 5 bases at V and 2 bases at J, leaving 3 bases unmatched. The CDR3 here is CASSRGQTYEQYF. The CDR3 DNA is TGTGCCAGCAGCCGGGGACAGACCTACGAGCAGTACTTC.

The V call is TRBV5-5, the J call TRBJ1-4; possible D gene TRBD1, 5 bases. Trimming removed 4 bases at V and 2 bases at J, with 12 bases between. CDR1 is SGHKS and CDR2 is YYEKEE in the germline V gene (reference sequence). The length of the CDR3 is 15 residues. The DNA of the CDR3 is TGTGCCAGCAGCCGGGCCGGGGGGACTAATGAAAAACTGTTTTTT. Its translation is CASSRAGGTNEKLFF.

This clone was seen once. This chain connects TRBV27 to TRBJ2-1; 9 nucleotides line up with TRBD1. With 5 bases clipped from V and 1 base from J, the junction kept 3 bases outside the gene matches. The CDR3 sequence is 15 residues long. The germline V gene has CDR1 MNHEY and CDR2 SMNVEV (reference sequence). This CDR3 is CASSIDRGSYNEQFF. CDR3 DNA sequence: TGTGCCAGCAGTATAGACAGGGGGTCCTACAATGAGCAGTTCTTC.

The chain links TRBV6-5 to TRBJ2-7; 9 bases map to TRBD1. This CDR3 contains 13 residues. V shed 5 bases, J shed 5 bases, and the junction held 4 bases outside the gene matches. Germline CDR1 is MNHEY and CDR2 is SVGAGI. The chain's CDR3 is CASSNRGLNEQYF. In nucleotides, the CDR3 is TGTGCCAGCAGTAACAGGGGGCTGAACGAGCAGTACTTC.

V gene TRBV29-1 combines with J gene TRBJ2-1; D is perhaps TRBD2 (8 bases). Germline V lookup: CDR1 SQVTM, CDR2 ANQGSEA. There are 16 residues in the CDR3. V was clipped by 6 bases and J by 2 bases, with 20 bases between them. For the CDR3, the DNA is TGCAGCGTACAGGGGATCTCGGGACTAGCCTACAATGAGCAGTTCTTC. Its translation is CSVQGISGLAYNEQFF.

V and J are TRBV9 and TRBJ2-5, with D hard to call. The germline V and J ends were trimmed by 0 bases and 5 bases, with 14 bases remaining between them. Germline CDR1 and CDR2: SGDLS and YYNGEE. CDR3 length equals 15 residues. The CDR3 DNA reads TGTGCCAGCAGCGTAGCCCCCGACCCCGGGGAGACCCAGTACTTC. It is translated as CASSVAPDPGETQYF.

This clone has a single count. V and J are TRBV5-1 and TRBJ1-5; TRBD1 agrees at 7 bases. Germline CDR1 SGHRS, CDR2 YFSETQ. CDR3 length: 14 amino acids. J lost 8 bases, V lost 4 bases, and 9 bases had no gene match. CDR3 sequence: CASSTGTEGKPQHF. The CDR3 DNA reads as TGCGCCAGCAGCACCGGGACAGAGGGGAAGCCCCAGCATTTT.

The chain is built from TRBV28 and TRBJ1-5; D is ambiguous. Germline loops: CDR1 MDHEN, CDR2 SYDVKM. The CDR3 runs to 12 residues. Trimming stripped 6 bases from V and 3 bases from J, with 6 bases between. The CDR3 DNA reads TGTGCCAGCAGCCTAAACAATCAGCCCCAGCATTTT. Amino acid sequence: CASSLNNQPQHF.

This sequence joins TRBV3-1 (or the pseudogene TRBV3-2) and TRBJ1-1; no firm D call. The ends were cut back, 1 base at V and 0 bases at J, with 6 bases in the middle. CDR1 and CDR2 from the germline V gene are LGHDT and YNNKEL (reference sequence). The CDR3 loop spans 14 amino acids. CDR3 in DNA: TGTGCCAGCAGCCAAGGAGTAGTGAACACTGAAGCTTTCTTT. It specifies CASSQGVVNTEAFF.

The rearrangement links TRBV28 to TRBJ1-2; a weak D match, TRBD1 (6 bases). Trimming removed 5 bases at V and 8 bases at J, with 18 bases between. This CDR3 has 14 residues. Germline V lookup: CDR1 MDHEN, CDR2 SYDVKM. CDR3 residues: CASSLKVGARGYTF. Here the CDR3 DNA reads TGTGCCAGCAGTCTCAAAGTGGGGGCGCGGGGCTACACCTTC.

The chain joins TRBV12-3 or TRBV12-4 to TRBJ2-5; D remains unclear. The CDR3 length is 13 residues. V was cut by 5 bases and J by 4 bases, with 11 bases left in between. The CDR3 nucleotides read TGTGCCAGCAGTGCCGCTAAATCAGAGACCCAGTACTTC. Residues: CASSAAKSETQYF.

This rearrangement joins TRBV7-2 to TRBJ1-5; D is undetermined. CDR3 length: 15 residues. The V and J ends lost 1 base and 3 bases respectively, with 10 bases between them. Germline V gene data show CDR1 as SGHTA and CDR2 as FQGNSA. CDR3 sequence (DNA): TGTGCCAGCAGCTTAGGGTCGAGAGCCAATCAGCCCCAGCATTTT. It specifies CASSLGSRANQPQHF.

This chain uses TRBV4-1 with TRBJ1-2, with D unclear. The CDR3 runs 14 residues. Germline V gene data show CDR1 as MGHRA and CDR2 as YSYEKL. The V and J ends lost 4 bases and 4 bases respectively, with 13 bases between them. The CDR3 DNA sequence: TGCGCCAGCAGCCGCTCTATTATCGGCTATGGCTACACCTTC. Its translation is CASSRSIIGYGYTF.

The V gene is TRBV9, the J gene TRBJ2-2; 8 bases agree with TRBD2. J gave up 7 bases and V 0 bases, and 8 bases lay outside the gene matches. The CDR3 contains 16 residues. CDR1 and CDR2 from the germline V gene are SGDLS and YYNGEE. The CDR3 region has the DNA TGTGCCAGCAGCGTAGAAGGGACTAGGAGTGGCGGGGAGCTGTTTTTT. Amino acids: CASSVEGTRSGGELFF.

V gene TRBV4-2 combines with J gene TRBJ1-4, with unresolved D. The CDR3 spans 12 residues. V gave up 4 bases and J gave up 3 bases, with 3 bases separating them. Germline CDR1 LGHNA, CDR2 YNFKEQ. As DNA, the CDR3 is TGTGCCAGCAGCCCCTCTAATGAAAAACTGTTTTTT. Its translation is CASSPSNEKLFF.

This clone has just one count. This chain connects TRBV2 to TRBJ2-1; D is unresolved. The V end was cut by 5 bases, the J end by 9 bases, with 11 bases between. The CDR3 totals 12 residues. CDR1 and CDR2 (germline): SNHLY, FYNNEI. CDR3: CASSPLAFEQFF. CDR3 DNA sequence: TGTGCCAGCAGTCCATTAGCATTTGAGCAGTTCTTC.

The chain uses TRBV3-1 (or the pseudogene TRBV3-2) and TRBJ2-2, with TRBD1 matching over 9 bases. Looked up from germline, CDR1 is LGHDT and CDR2 is YNNKEL (reference sequence). The CDR3 sequence is 20 residues long. V shed 7 bases and J 3 bases; nucleotides not matched to a gene: 21. The CDR3 DNA is TGTGCCAGCATCAAACAGGGGGCCCCCGACTTACGACCCCACACCGGGGAGCTGTTTTTT. Protein: CASIKQGAPDLRPHTGELFF.

This clone was counted once. The gene calls are TRBV5-1 and TRBJ1-2, with 8 nucleotides matching TRBD1. J lost 6 bases, V lost 4 bases, and 11 bases had no gene match. The CDR3 covers 15 residues. The V gene's germline CDR1 is SGHRS and CDR2 YFSETQ. The CDR3 DNA reads as TGCGCCAGCAGCCTTGGACAGGGCCAAGGTCATGGCTACACCTTC. Its translation: CASSLGQGQGHGYTF.

The chain is built from TRBV15 and TRBJ1-2; D is perhaps TRBD1 (5 bases). This CDR3 spans 14 amino acids. V was trimmed by 3 bases and J by 7 bases, leaving 15 bases between them. Germline loops: CDR1 LNHNV, CDR2 YYDKDF (reference sequence). CDR3 sequence: CATSRGGALGGYTF. CDR3 DNA sequence: TGTGCCACCAGCAGGGGAGGGGCGTTGGGTGGCTACACCTTC.

The chain employs TRBV13 and TRBJ1-1; D gene uncertain. CDR1 and CDR2 from the germline V gene are PRHDT and FYEKMQ (reference sequence). The ends were cut back, 5 bases at V and 5 bases at J, with 15 bases in the middle. The CDR3 totals 14 residues. CDR3 sequence: CASSLRTTRTEAFF. Written as DNA, the CDR3 is TGTGCCAGCAGCCTTCGTACCACCAGGACTGAAGCTTTCTTT.

This chain connects TRBV7-2 to TRBJ2-7; TRBD1 is a possible D gene (6 bases). The CDR3 is 14 residues long. V gave up 1 base and J gave up 4 bases, with 11 bases separating them. Germline assignment: CDR1 SGHTA and CDR2 FQGNSA. The CDR3 protein is CASSLGTGRYEQYF. The CDR3 nucleotides read TGTGCCAGCAGCTTAGGCACAGGGAGATACGAGCAGTACTTC.

V and J are TRBV7-9 and TRBJ2-3, with D possibly being TRBD2 (6 bases). The germline CDR1 and CDR2 sequences are SEHNR and FQNEAQ (reference sequence). The CDR3 runs 17 residues. Deletions cut 4 bases from V and 1 base from J, with 18 bases between. This CDR3 is CASSSLGGVRGTDTQYF. The CDR3 DNA sequence: TGTGCCAGCAGCTCTTTGGGGGGAGTTAGGGGCACAGATACGCAGTATTTT.

This clone was observed a single time. The genes are TRBV4-1 and TRBJ1-1, with D unclear. V lost 3 bases to trimming and J lost 1 base, with 15 bases between them. Germline assignment: CDR1 MGHRA and CDR2 YSYEKL. This CDR3 is built from 16 residues. Here the CDR3 DNA reads TGCGCCAGCAGCCACCCGGGAGGCCAATCGAACACTGAAGCTTTCTTT. Translating it yields CASSHPGGQSNTEAFF.

This clone was found once. The V gene is TRBV5-1, the J gene TRBJ2-7, with D possibly matching TRBD2 (6 bases). V lost 0 bases, J lost 4 bases, and 11 bases lay in between. The CDR3 consists of 14 residues. The germline V gene encodes CDR1 SGHRS and CDR2 YFSETQ. The CDR3 bases are TGCGCCAGCAGCTTGGAGGTCGGGGGTTACGAGCAGTACTTC. This translates into CASSLEVGGYEQYF. The full variable domain, completed using reference TRBV5-1 and TRBJ2-7, is KAGVTQTPRYLIKTRGQQVTLSCSPISGHRSVSWYQQTPGQGLQFLFEYFSETQRNKGNFPGRFSGRQFSNSRSEMNVSTLELGDSALYLCASSLEVGGYEQYFGPGTRLTVT.